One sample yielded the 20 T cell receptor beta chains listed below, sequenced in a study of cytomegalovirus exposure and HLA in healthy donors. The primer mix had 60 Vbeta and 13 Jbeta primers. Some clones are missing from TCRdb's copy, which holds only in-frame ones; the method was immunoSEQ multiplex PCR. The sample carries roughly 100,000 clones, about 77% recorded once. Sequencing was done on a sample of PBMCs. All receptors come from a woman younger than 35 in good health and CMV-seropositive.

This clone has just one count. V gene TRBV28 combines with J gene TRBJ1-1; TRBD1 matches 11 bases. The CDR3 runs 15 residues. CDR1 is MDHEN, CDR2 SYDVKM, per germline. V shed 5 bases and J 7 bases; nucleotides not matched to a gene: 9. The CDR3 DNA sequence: TGTGCCAGCAGTACGGACAGGGGGCGGAATCTTGAAGCTTTCTTT. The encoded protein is CASSTDRGRNLEAFF.

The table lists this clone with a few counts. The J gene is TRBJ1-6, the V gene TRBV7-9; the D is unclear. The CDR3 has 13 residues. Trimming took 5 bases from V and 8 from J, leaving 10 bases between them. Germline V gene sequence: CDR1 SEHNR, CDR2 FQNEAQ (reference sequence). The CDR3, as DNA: TGTGCCAGCAGCGCGGTCGGAGATTCACCCCTCCACTTT. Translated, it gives CASSAVGDSPLHF.

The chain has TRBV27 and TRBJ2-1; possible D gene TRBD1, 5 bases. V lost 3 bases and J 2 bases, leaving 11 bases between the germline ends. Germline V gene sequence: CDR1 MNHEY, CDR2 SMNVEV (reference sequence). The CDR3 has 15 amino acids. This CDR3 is CASSLSQGTYNEQFF. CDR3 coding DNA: TGTGCCAGCAGTTTGAGTCAGGGAACCTACAATGAGCAGTTCTTC.

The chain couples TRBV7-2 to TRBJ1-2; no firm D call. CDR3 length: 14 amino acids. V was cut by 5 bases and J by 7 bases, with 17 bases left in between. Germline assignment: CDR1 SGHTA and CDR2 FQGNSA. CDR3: CASSHHYQSSGYTF. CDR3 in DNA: TGTGCCAGCAGCCACCACTATCAGTCGTCTGGCTACACCTTC.

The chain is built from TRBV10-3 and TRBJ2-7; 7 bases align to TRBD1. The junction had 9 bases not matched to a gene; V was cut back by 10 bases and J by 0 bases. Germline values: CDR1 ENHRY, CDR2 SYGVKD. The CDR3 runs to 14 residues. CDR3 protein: CANRRDSRSYEQYF. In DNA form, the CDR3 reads TGTGCCAACCGCCGGGACAGTCGCTCCTACGAGCAGTACTTC.

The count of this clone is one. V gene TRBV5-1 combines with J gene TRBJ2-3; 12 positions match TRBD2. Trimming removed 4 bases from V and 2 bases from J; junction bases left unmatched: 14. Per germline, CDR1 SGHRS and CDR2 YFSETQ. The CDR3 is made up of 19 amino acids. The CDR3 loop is CASSTGLAGPLTLTDTQYF. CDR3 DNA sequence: TGCGCCAGCAGCACAGGACTAGCGGGACCTCTAACACTCACAGATACGCAGTATTTT. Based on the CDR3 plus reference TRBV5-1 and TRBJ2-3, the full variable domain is KAGVTQTPRYLIKTRGQQVTLSCSPISGHRSVSWYQQTPGQGLQFLFEYFSETQRNKGNFPGRFSGRQFSNSRSEMNVSTLELGDSALYLCASSTGLAGPLTLTDTQYFGPGTRLTVL.

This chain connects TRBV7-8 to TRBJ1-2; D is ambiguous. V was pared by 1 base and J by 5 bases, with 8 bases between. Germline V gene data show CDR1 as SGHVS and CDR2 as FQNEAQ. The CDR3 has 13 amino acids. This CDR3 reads CASSLVSGYGYTF. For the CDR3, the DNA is TGTGCCAGCAGCTTAGTTTCCGGGTATGGCTACACCTTC.

This CDR3 is CASSGSVGRNYGYTF. The CDR3 DNA reads as TGTGCCAGCAGTGGTTCGGTGGGCAGGAACTATGGCTACACCTTC. The V gene is TRBV25-1, the J gene TRBJ1-2; D ambiguous. V lost 4 bases to trimming and J lost 2 bases, with 14 bases between them. The CDR3 length is 15 residues. CDR1 and CDR2 (germline): MGHDK, SYGVNS.

CDR3 DNA sequence: TGTGCCAGCAGTCAGGCTACCCCGACTGAAGCTTTCTTT. Encoded protein: CASSQATPTEAFF. This rearrangement joins TRBV6-5 to TRBJ1-1, with unresolved D. V was shortened by 5 bases and J by 5 bases, with 12 bases between the two germline ends. The CDR3 spans 13 residues. CDR1 MNHEY and CDR2 SVGAGI come from the germline V gene.

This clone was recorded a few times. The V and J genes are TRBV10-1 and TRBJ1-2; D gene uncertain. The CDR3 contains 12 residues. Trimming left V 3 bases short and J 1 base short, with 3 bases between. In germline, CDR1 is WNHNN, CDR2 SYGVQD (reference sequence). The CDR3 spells CASSDLNYGYTF. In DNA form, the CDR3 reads TGCGCCAGCAGTGACCTTAACTATGGCTACACCTTC.

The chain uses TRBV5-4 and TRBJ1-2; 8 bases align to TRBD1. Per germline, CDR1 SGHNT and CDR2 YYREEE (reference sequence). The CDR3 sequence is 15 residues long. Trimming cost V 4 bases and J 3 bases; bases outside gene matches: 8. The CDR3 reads CASSEGGTGYYGYTF. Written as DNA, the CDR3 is TGTGCCAGCAGCGAAGGAGGGACAGGATACTATGGCTACACCTTC.

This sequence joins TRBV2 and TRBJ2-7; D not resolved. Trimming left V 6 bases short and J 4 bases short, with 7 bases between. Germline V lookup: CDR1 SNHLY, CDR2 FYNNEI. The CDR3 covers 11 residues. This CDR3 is CASSPTYEQYF. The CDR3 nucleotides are TGTGCCAGCAGCCCTACTTACGAGCAGTACTTC.

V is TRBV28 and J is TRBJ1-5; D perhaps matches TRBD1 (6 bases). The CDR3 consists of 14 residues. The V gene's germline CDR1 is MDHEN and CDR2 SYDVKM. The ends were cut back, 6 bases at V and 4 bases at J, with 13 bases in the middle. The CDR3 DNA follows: TGTGCCAGCAGCGGGGGCGGGGGGAATCAGCCCCAGCATTTT. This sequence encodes CASSGGGGNQPQHF.

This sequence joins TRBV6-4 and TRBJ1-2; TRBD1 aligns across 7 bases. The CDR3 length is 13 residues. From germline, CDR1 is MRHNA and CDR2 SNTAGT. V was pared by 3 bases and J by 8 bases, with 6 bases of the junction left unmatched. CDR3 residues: CASSEQGSSGYTF. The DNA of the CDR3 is TGTGCCAGCAGTGAACAGGGGAGTAGCGGCTACACCTTC.

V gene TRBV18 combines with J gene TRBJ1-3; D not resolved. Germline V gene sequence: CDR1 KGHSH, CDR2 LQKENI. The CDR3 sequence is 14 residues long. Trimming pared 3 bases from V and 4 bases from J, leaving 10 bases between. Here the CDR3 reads CASSPEGSGNTIYF. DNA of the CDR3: TGTGCCAGCTCACCGGAGGGATCAGGAAACACCATATATTTT.

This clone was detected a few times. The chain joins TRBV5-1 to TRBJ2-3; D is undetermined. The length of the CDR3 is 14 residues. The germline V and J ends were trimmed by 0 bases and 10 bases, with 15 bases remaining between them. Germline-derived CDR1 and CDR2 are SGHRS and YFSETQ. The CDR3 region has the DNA TGCGCCAGCAGCTTGGAACCTATCCCGACATCGCAGTATTTT. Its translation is CASSLEPIPTSQYF.

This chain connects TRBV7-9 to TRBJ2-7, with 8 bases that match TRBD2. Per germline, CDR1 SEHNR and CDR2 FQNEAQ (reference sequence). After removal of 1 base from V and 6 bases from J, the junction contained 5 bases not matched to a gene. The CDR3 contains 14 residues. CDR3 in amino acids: CASSLDGGGLEQYF. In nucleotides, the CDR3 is TGTGCCAGCAGCTTAGATGGCGGGGGGCTCGAGCAGTACTTC.

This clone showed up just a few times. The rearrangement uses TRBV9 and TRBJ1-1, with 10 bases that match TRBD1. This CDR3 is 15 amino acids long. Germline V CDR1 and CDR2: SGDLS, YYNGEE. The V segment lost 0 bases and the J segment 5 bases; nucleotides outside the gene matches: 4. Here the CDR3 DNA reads TGTGCCAGCAGCGTAGCAGACAGGGGGCCTACTGAAGCTTTCTTT. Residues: CASSVADRGPTEAFF.

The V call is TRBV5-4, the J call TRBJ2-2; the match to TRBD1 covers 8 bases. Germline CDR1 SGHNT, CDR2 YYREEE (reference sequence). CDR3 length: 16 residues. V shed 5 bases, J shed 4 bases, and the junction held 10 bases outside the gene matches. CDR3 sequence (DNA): TGTGCCAGCAGGGAATACAGGGGGGAGTTCACCGGGGAGCTGTTTTTT. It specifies CASREYRGEFTGELFF.

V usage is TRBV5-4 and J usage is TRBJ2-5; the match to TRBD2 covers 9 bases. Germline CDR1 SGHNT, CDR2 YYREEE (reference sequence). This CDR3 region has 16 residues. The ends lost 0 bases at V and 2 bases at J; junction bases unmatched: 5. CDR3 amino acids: CASSLGVAGEQETQYF. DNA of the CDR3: TGTGCCAGCAGCTTGGGGGTAGCGGGAGAACAAGAGACCCAGTACTTC.